Below are 12 T cell receptor beta chains sequenced from a single sample in a study of blood T cell repertoires in COVID-19. Assay used: immunoSEQ multiplex PCR; TCRdb lists only in-frame clones, some missing. The table shows over 350,000 clones, with 87% occurring only once. The sample was PBMCs or T cells enriched from blood (not recorded which). Every receptor here comes from a woman between 18 and 29 years old with acute COVID-19.

The V and J genes are TRBV11-3 and TRBJ1-1; D is possibly TRBD1 (5 bases). The germline V gene encodes CDR1 SGHNT and CDR2 YENEEA. The CDR3 has 15 amino acids. The V end lost 4 bases, the J end lost 4 bases, and 16 bases lay between the germline ends. The CDR3 here is CASSSNAGGFTEAFF. CDR3 sequence (DNA): TGTGCCAGCAGCTCAAACGCGGGGGGTTTCACTGAAGCTTTCTTT.

The V gene is TRBV5-1, the J gene TRBJ2-5; 8 bases are shared with TRBD2. V trimming: 0 bases; J trimming: 2 bases; junction bases outside the gene matches: 6. CDR1 and CDR2 from the germline V gene are SGHRS and YFSETQ. This CDR3 has 16 residues. The CDR3 reads CASSLGKLAEQETQYF. The CDR3 DNA reads as TGCGCCAGCAGCTTGGGGAAACTAGCGGAACAAGAGACCCAGTACTTC.

This chain links TRBV29-1 with TRBJ2-7; TRBD1 is a possible D gene (5 bases). This CDR3 contains 16 residues. The V gene's germline CDR1 is SQVTM and CDR2 ANQGSEA. Trimming cost V 6 bases and J 0 bases, with 21 bases left between them. CDR3 region: CSVSPPTGVRSYEQYF. CDR3 DNA: TGCAGCGTGAGCCCCCCCACAGGTGTCCGCTCCTACGAGCAGTACTTC.

The J gene is TRBJ2-5, the V gene TRBV4-1; no reliable D call. The germline V gene encodes CDR1 MGHRA and CDR2 YSYEKL. V lost 1 base and J lost 6, with 12 bases in between. This CDR3 has 14 amino acids. CDR3 nucleotides: TGCGCCAGCAGCCAAGTTCCTACGGTGAAGACCCAGTACTTC. Residues: CASSQVPTVKTQYF.

The chain links TRBV6-2 or TRBV6-3 to TRBJ2-1; TRBD2 agrees at 10 bases. The germline V gene encodes CDR1 MNHEY and CDR2 SVGEGT. The CDR3 spans 13 residues. With V trimmed by 6 bases and J by 8 bases, 4 bases remained unmatched. CDR3 in DNA: TGTGCCAGCAGCGGACTAGCGGACTATGAGCAGTTCTTC. Amino acid sequence: CASSGLADYEQFF.

The V call is TRBV14, the J call TRBJ2-5, with TRBD2 matching 8 bases. The V gene end was trimmed by 5 bases and the J gene end by 2 bases; junction bases not matched to a gene: 10. The CDR3 spans 16 residues. Germline CDR1 is SGHDN and CDR2 is FVKESK. CDR3 sequence: CASSLWTSITQETQYF. The CDR3, as DNA: TGTGCCAGCAGCTTATGGACTAGCATAACACAAGAGACCCAGTACTTC.

This chain joins TRBV5-4 and TRBJ2-3; 8 nucleotides agree with TRBD1. Germline values: CDR1 SGHNT, CDR2 YYREEE (reference sequence). This CDR3 has 14 amino acids. V dropped 6 bases and J dropped 0; count of bases not matched to a gene: 3. The CDR3 is CASTGTGSTDTQYF. The CDR3 coding sequence is TGTGCCAGCACCGGGACAGGAAGCACAGATACGCAGTATTTT.

The chain couples TRBV7-8 to TRBJ2-5; 14 nucleotides agree with TRBD2. J gave up 3 bases and V 7 bases, and 4 bases lay outside the gene matches. The CDR3 runs 15 residues. CDR1 is SGHVS, CDR2 FQNEAQ, per germline. CDR3 region: CASKTSGRAKETQYF. The CDR3 region has the DNA TGTGCCAGCAAGACTAGCGGGAGGGCCAAAGAGACCCAGTACTTC.

The V call is TRBV29-1, the J call TRBJ1-2; D is uncertain. The germline gives CDR1 SQVTM, CDR2 ANQGSEA. The CDR3 sequence is 11 residues long. The V and J ends lost 4 bases and 6 bases respectively, with 9 bases between them. The DNA for the CDR3 is TGCAGCGTTGTATTGGGCGATGGCTACACCTTC. Protein: CSVVLGDGYTF.

CDR3 region: CASSLAGQSGAEAFF. CDR3 sequence (DNA): TGTGCCAGCAGCTTAGCGGGGCAGTCGGGGGCTGAAGCTTTCTTT. V usage is TRBV7-2 and J usage is TRBJ1-1; TRBD1 is a possible D gene (5 bases). There are 15 residues in the CDR3. Trimming left V 0 bases short and J 6 bases short, with 14 bases between. In germline, CDR1 is SGHTA, CDR2 FQGNSA.

The V and J genes are TRBV19 and TRBJ2-1, with 9 bases fitting TRBD1. The J segment lost 9 bases and the V segment lost 4 bases, leaving 13 bases of the junction unmatched. Germline CDR1 reads LNHDA; CDR2 reads SQIVND (reference sequence). The CDR3 runs to 16 residues. The CDR3 bases are TGTGCCAGTAGTAATTTCCGGGACAGGGTAGATTGTGAGCAGTTCTTC. Protein: CASSNFRDRVDCEQFF. The full variable domain, with the rest looked up from reference TRBV19 and TRBJ2-1, is DGGITQSPKYLFRKEGQNVTLSCEQNLNHDAMYWYRQDPGQGLRLIYYSQIVNDFQKGDIAEGYSVSREKKESFPLTVTSAQKNPTAFYLCASSNFRDRVDCEQFFGPGTRLTVL.

The J gene is TRBJ2-7, the V gene TRBV11-2, with D maybe TRBD2 (5 bases). Germline values: CDR1 SGHAT, CDR2 FQNNGV. The CDR3 is 12 amino acids. V dropped 6 bases and J dropped 6 bases, with 12 bases sitting between them. This chain's CDR3 is CASSQLAREQYF. The CDR3 DNA follows: TGTGCCAGCAGTCAGTTAGCGCGCGAGCAGTACTTC.